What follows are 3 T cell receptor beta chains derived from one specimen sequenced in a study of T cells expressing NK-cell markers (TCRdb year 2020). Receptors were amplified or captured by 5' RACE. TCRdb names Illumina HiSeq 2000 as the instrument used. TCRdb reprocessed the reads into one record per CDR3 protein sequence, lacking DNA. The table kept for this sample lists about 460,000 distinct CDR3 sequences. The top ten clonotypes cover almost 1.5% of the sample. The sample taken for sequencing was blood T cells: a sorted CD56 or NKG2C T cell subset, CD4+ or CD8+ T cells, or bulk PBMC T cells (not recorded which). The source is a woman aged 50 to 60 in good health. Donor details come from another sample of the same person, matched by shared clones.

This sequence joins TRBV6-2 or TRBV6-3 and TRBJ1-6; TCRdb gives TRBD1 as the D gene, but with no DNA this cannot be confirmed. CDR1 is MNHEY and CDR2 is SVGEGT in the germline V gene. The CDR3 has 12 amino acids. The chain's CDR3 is CASSYGGSPLHF.

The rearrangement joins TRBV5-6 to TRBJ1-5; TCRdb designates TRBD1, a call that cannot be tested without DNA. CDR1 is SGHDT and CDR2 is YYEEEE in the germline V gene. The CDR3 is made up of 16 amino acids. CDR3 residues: CASSLMGQGAGQPQHF.

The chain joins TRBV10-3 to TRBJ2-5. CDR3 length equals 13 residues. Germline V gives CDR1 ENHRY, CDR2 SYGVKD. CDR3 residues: CAISESSRGTQYF.